The 16 T cell receptor beta chains listed next were all sequenced from one sample in a study of T cell changes during pregnancy in multiple sclerosis. The repertoire was sequenced with immunoSEQ multiplex PCR; TCRdb's copy has only in-frame clones and lacks some. The sample includes 90,000 to 120,000 clones, 85% to 95% of them seen just once. Sequencing was performed on peripheral blood, taken before pregnancy. The source is a female donor with multiple sclerosis, enrolled in a pregnancy study.

DNA for the CDR3: TGCGCCAGCAGCTTGGTCAGGCCGTCGATCTCCTACAATGAGCAGTTCTTC. Amino acids: CASSLVRPSISYNEQFF. This chain connects TRBV5-1 to TRBJ2-1; no clear D. Germline lookup yields CDR1 SGHRS and CDR2 YFSETQ. The CDR3 is 17 residues long. V shed 0 bases and J shed 0 bases, with 13 bases lying between them.

The rearrangement uses TRBV2 and TRBJ2-6; 9 positions match TRBD1. V gave up 5 bases and J gave up 2 bases; unmatched junction bases: 1. This CDR3 contains 15 residues. Germline CDR1 SNHLY, CDR2 FYNNEI. The CDR3 DNA reads TGTGCCAGCAGTCGACAGGGGGCTGGGGCCAACGTCCTGACTTTC. This codes for CASSRQGAGANVLTF.

As DNA, the CDR3 is TGTGCCAGCAGTTACTCGCTACTAGCGGGAGCCTACGAGCAGTACTTC. Encoded protein: CASSYSLLAGAYEQYF. The V gene is TRBV6-5, the J gene TRBJ2-7; TRBD2 aligns across 11 bases. The CDR3 runs 16 residues. The V segment lost 0 bases and the J segment 2 bases; nucleotides outside the gene matches: 3. Looked up from germline, CDR1 is MNHEY and CDR2 is SVGAGI.

The chain uses TRBV15 and TRBJ1-5; 9 positions match TRBD1. Looked up from germline, CDR1 is LNHNV and CDR2 is YYDKDF (reference sequence). CDR3 length: 16 residues. The J segment lost 4 bases and the V segment lost 4 bases, leaving 8 bases of the junction unmatched. The CDR3 DNA is TGTGCCACCAGCATCGCCGGGACAGGGCTTAATCAGCCCCAGCATTTT. Translation gives CATSIAGTGLNQPQHF.

The chain employs TRBV9 and TRBJ2-3; 7 bases are shared with TRBD1. V lost 4 bases, J lost 0 bases, and 8 bases stayed unmatched. This CDR3 spans 16 amino acids. CDR1 and CDR2 (germline): SGDLS, YYNGEE. The CDR3 sequence: CASSSPTGASTDTQYF. For the CDR3, the DNA is TGTGCCAGCAGCAGCCCCACAGGGGCCAGCACAGATACGCAGTATTTT.

The chain employs TRBV2 and TRBJ2-5; tentative D call: TRBD2 (6 bases). The J call is uncertain, as TRBJ2-7 better fits the DNA end. This CDR3 is built from 15 residues. Germline V gives CDR1 SNHLY, CDR2 FYNNEI. As DNA, the CDR3 is TGTGCCAGCAGTGAGTTTACGGGAGTGGCGTACGAGCAGTACTTC. Amino acid sequence: CASSEFTGVAYEQYF.

The chain links TRBV28 to TRBJ2-3; 7 nucleotides line up with TRBD1. V was pared by 6 bases and J by 3 bases, with 3 bases of the junction left unmatched. Germline V CDR1 and CDR2: MDHEN, SYDVKM. The CDR3 totals 13 residues. CDR3 sequence: CASRPTGTDTQYF. The CDR3, as DNA: TGTGCCAGCAGACCGACAGGGACAGATACGCAGTATTTT.

This chain joins TRBV5-1 and TRBJ2-1; 10 nucleotides align to TRBD2. From germline, CDR1 is SGHRS and CDR2 YFSETQ. The CDR3 contains 15 residues. V trimming: 3 bases; J trimming: 8 bases; junction bases outside the gene matches: 8. This CDR3 is CASSSGLAGVDEQFF. The CDR3 coding sequence is TGCGCCAGCAGCTCCGGGCTAGCGGGAGTGGATGAGCAGTTCTTC.

This clone was seen a single time. The CDR3 nucleotides read TGTGCCGCCAGAGGGCGCCATGGACAGCAGTACTTC. This codes for CAARGRHGQQYF. The V and J genes are TRBV28 and TRBJ2-7, with a weak D call TRBD2 (5 bases). The germline gives CDR1 MDHEN, CDR2 SYDVKM. Trimming stripped 11 bases from V and 8 bases from J, with 19 bases between. The CDR3 contains 12 residues.

The V gene is TRBV27, the J gene TRBJ2-3, with 9 bases fitting TRBD1. CDR1 is MNHEY and CDR2 is SMNVEV in the germline V gene (reference sequence). This CDR3 comprises 17 residues. V was clipped by 4 bases and J by 1 base; unmatched bases: 9. The CDR3 DNA reads as TGTGCCAGCAGTTCAATCGGGACAGGGTTCCGCACAGATACGCAGTATTTT. Its translation: CASSSIGTGFRTDTQYF.

This sequence joins TRBV7-9 and TRBJ1-4; tentative D call: TRBD1 (6 bases). Trimming cost V 4 bases and J 8 bases, with 17 bases left between them. In germline, CDR1 is SEHNR, CDR2 FQNEAQ (reference sequence). The CDR3 runs to 15 residues. In DNA form, the CDR3 reads TGTGCCAGCAGCTCAGCGGGCAGGGGTAAAGAAAAACTGTTTTTT. Translating gives CASSSAGRGKEKLFF.

CDR3 sequence reads: CASSELASGWDTQYF. Written as DNA, the CDR3 is TGTGCCAGCAGTGAACTGGCTAGCGGGTGGGATACGCAGTATTTT. The rearrangement uses TRBV2 and TRBJ2-3; 8 bases are a match to TRBD2. The CDR3 loop spans 15 amino acids. In germline, CDR1 is SNHLY, CDR2 FYNNEI. The V segment lost 2 bases and the J segment 6 bases; nucleotides outside the gene matches: 7.

The DNA for the CDR3 is TGCGCCAGCAGCCAGGACAGGGGTGGTGAAGGCTACACCTTC. It encodes CASSQDRGGEGYTF. The chain is built from TRBV5-1 and TRBJ1-2, with TRBD1 identical over 9 bases. V lost 4 bases and J lost 8; bases outside the gene matches: 9. The CDR3 totals 14 residues. Germline CDR1 is SGHRS and CDR2 is YFSETQ. The full variable domain, rest sourced from reference TRBV5-1 and TRBJ1-2, is KAGVTQTPRYLIKTRGQQVTLSCSPISGHRSVSWYQQTPGQGLQFLFEYFSETQRNKGNFPGRFSGRQFSNSRSEMNVSTLELGDSALYLCASSQDRGGEGYTFGSGTRLTVV.

The chain combines TRBV7-6 with TRBJ1-2; tentatively, D is TRBD1 (5 bases). Germline loops: CDR1 SGHVS, CDR2 FNYEAQ. CDR3 length: 14 amino acids. The V gene lost 1 base and the J gene lost 3 bases, with 9 bases spanning the gap. Here the CDR3 DNA reads TGTGCCAGCAGCTTAGGGGCAGGGCACTATGGCTACACCTTC. Amino acid sequence: CASSLGAGHYGYTF.

The chain couples TRBV27 to TRBJ2-7; 9 bases map to TRBD2. Losses at the gene ends were 3 bases for V and 0 bases for J; bases not matched to a gene: 12. Germline CDR1 reads MNHEY; CDR2 reads SMNVEV (reference sequence). This CDR3 spans 18 amino acids. The CDR3 reads CASSLTLGGGANSYEQYF. The CDR3 DNA is TGTGCCAGCAGTTTGACCTTAGGCGGGGGGGCCAACTCCTACGAGCAGTACTTC.

J is TRBJ2-7 and V is TRBV14; 10 bases map to TRBD1. The CDR3 loop spans 15 amino acids. The germline CDR1 and CDR2 sequences are SGHDN and FVKESK. V gave up 3 bases and J gave up 2 bases; unmatched junction bases: 4. The CDR3 coding sequence is TGTGCCAGCAGCCAGGGACAGGGGTTAACCTACGAGCAGTACTTC. This encodes CASSQGQGLTYEQYF.